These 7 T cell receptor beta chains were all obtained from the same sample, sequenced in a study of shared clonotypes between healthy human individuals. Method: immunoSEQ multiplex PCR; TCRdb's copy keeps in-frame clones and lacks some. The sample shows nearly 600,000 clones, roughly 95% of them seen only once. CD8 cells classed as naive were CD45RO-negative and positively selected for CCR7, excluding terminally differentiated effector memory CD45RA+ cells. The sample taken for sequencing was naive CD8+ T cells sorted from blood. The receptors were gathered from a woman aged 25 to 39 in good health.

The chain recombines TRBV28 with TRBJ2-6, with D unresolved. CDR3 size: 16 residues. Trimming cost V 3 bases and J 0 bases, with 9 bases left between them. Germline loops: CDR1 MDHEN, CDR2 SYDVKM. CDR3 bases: TGTGCCAGCAGTTTTCTACCCCTCTCTGGGGCCAACGTCCTGACTTTC. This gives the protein CASSFLPLSGANVLTF. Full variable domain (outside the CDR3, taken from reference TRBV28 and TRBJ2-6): DVKVTQSSRYLVKRTGEKVFLECVQDMDHENMFWYRQDPGLGLRLIYFSYDVKMKEKGDIPEGYSVSREKKERFSLILESASTNQTSMYLCASSFLPLSGANVLTFGAGSRLTVL.

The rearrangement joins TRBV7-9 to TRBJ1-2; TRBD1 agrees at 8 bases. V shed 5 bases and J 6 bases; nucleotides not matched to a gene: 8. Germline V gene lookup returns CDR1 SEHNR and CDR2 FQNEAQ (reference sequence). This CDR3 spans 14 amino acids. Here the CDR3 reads CASSETGGGDGYTF. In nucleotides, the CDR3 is TGTGCCAGCAGCGAAACAGGGGGAGGGGATGGCTACACCTTC.

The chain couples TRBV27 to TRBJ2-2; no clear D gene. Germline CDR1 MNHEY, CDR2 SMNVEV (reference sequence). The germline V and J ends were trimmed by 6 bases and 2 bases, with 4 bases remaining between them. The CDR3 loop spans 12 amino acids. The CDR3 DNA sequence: TGTGCCAGCAGCCATAACACCGGGGAGCTGTTTTTT. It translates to CASSHNTGELFF.

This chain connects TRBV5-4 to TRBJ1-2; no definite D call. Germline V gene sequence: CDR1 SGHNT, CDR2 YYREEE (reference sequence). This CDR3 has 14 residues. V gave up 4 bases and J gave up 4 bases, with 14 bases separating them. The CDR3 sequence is CASSLPGGLYGYTF. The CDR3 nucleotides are TGTGCCAGCAGCCTCCCCGGCGGCCTCTATGGCTACACCTTC.

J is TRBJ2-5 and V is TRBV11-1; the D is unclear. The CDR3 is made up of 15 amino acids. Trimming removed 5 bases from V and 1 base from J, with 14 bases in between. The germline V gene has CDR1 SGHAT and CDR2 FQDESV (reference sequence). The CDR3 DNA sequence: TGTGCCAGCAGCCCTAGAAGGATCGTCCAAGAGACCCAGTACTTC. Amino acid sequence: CASSPRRIVQETQYF.

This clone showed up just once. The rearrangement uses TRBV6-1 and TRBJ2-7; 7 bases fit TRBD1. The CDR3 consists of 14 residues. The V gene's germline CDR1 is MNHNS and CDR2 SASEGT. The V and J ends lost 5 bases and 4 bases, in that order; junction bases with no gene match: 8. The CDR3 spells CASSSGQAKYEQYF. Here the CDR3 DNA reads TGTGCCAGCAGTTCAGGACAGGCCAAATACGAGCAGTACTTC.

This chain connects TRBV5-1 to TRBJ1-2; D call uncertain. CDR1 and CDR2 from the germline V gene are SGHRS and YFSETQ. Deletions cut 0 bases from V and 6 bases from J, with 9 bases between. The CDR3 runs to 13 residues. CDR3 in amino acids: CASSLAGSDGYTF. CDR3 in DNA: TGCGCCAGCAGCTTGGCCGGCAGTGATGGCTACACCTTC.